This T cell receptor (beta chain) was documented in a study of shared clonotypes between healthy human individuals. Using immunoSEQ multiplex PCR, the repertoire was profiled, and TCRdb retains in-frame clones only, with some absent. Counted here are about 2.4 million clones, roughly 93% occurring once; the ten biggest clones make up 0.36%. CD4+ cells were split into CD45RA+ naive and CD45RA-negative memory subsets. The CDR3 has 14 amino acids. Germline V gene data show CDR1 as SNHLY and CDR2 as FYNNEI. V lost 6 bases and J lost 5; bases outside the gene matches: 6. Study-wide points: Against clonotypes common to all four donors, non-shared ones had lower generation probabilities. Compared with memory subsets, naive subsets generally had larger estimated richness.

Concerning this clone: What it binds is not known.

The origin of this receptor is a man between 18 and 35 years old in good health. Some clones in this sample may be carry-over from other donors' samples. The rearrangement links TRBV2 to TRBJ2-5; TRBD1 matches at 10 bases. Material for sequencing was naive CD4+ T cells from PBMCs. Subset specified: CD45RA+ positively selected. The DNA for the CDR3 is TGTGCCAGCAGCCTGGACAGGGGGTATGAGACCCAGTACTTC. Protein: CASSLDRGYETQYF.